This is a list of T cell receptor beta chains from one sample in a study of blood T cell repertoires in COVID-19. Sequencing used immunoSEQ multiplex PCR; TCRdb keeps in-frame clones, though not all of them. The table records roughly 190,000 clones, 70% to 90% of them present only once. Sequenced sample: peripheral blood. Receptors originate from a man in his forties with active or convalescent COVID-19. Both conserved end residues are part of each CDR3.

v_call	cdr3_aa
TRBV7-9	CASSFGHDFNEKLFF
TRBV10-3	CAISRQGRTGELFF
TRBV5-1	CASSTRALGYNEQFF
TRBV19	CASSIRSFGGSYNSPLHF
TRBV6-5	CASSRGNTIYF
TRBV18	CASSPAQTSGGNTDTQYF
TRBV29-1	CSVGGNEQFF
TRBV5-4	CASSTRTANTGELFF
TRBV19	CASSHAGAGELFF
TRBV5-1	CASSVEGQNSPLHF
TRBV2	CASSGSTEAQPQHF
TRBV7-2	CASSLPFPGEQYF
TRBV7-2	CASSPRQGGYEQYF
TRBV7-9	CASSRGLADKNTGELFF
TRBV5-1	CASSWETGSSYNEQFF
TRBV4-2	CASSRDGQGTTDTQYF
TRBV5-1	CASNQETTAQTGELFF
TRBV12-1	CASSYKETQYF
TRBV3-1/TRBV3-2	CASSQDPTSGAETQYF
TRBV18	CAGRGQETQYF
TRBV28	CASSFPPLAGGGQPQHF
TRBV2	CASTTRQGNQPQHF
TRBV5-1	CASSLGQGSPETQYF
TRBV19	CASRRNRNSPLHF
TRBV19	CASSIGQYSNQPQHF
TRBV28	CASSLTPLIEGEYEKLFF
TRBV7-2	CASSLATGQGSYEQYF
TRBV11-1	CASSPRGSTEAFF
TRBV6-6	CASSLGQVYEQYF
TRBV24-1	CATSATSGNTGELFF
TRBV19	CASSINRGSRYEQYF
TRBV19	CASSMIQGQTGELFF
TRBV19	CASSTSDRADIQYF
TRBV19	CASTASQTTYNEQFF
TRBV12-3/TRBV12-4	CASSLGGHYGYTF
TRBV3-1/TRBV3-2	CASSKLDRASNYGYTF
TRBV5-4	CASSTGTANAYEQYF
TRBV5-1	CASSPQGGRGYTF
TRBV30	CAWSNPDFSGLAGGNEQFF
TRBV24-1	CATNRDRTVSSGNTIYF
TRBV20-1	CSARGQANTEAFF
TRBV7-8	CAIRTSGSYNEQFF
TRBV13	CASSLGRAGYTIYF
TRBV5-4	CASSVGQGASYNSPLHF
TRBV2	CASSDLGGYEQYF